The TCR beta chain under discussion was sequenced for a study of blood T cell dynamics during melanoma immunotherapy. Regarding the study as a whole: PBMC repertoires of eventual disease-control patients split at W3 into clonality or diversity gains. It remained unknown if the driving T cell clones were melanoma-specific.

V dropped 0 bases and J dropped 1 base, with 10 bases sitting between them. The length of the CDR3 is 15 residues. Germline V gene lookup returns CDR1 SGHRS and CDR2 YFSETQ. With respect to this clone: What it binds is unknown.

Indicated time point: pre-treatment baseline. Blood was drawn before treatment and at week 3 after checkpoint blockade. Each bulk PBMC sample had about 350 ng DNA loaded. Clones were read by immunoSEQ multiplex PCR, and TCRdb kept only the in-frame ones, dropping some. This sample has approximately 7,000 clones; about three quarters occur once, and the top ten carry roughly 30%. The TCR comes from a human donor with melanoma. The sequenced sample was blood, obtained from a patient treated with checkpoint blockade. The chain has TRBV5-1 and TRBJ2-5; D remains ambiguous. CDR3 in DNA: TGCGCCAGCAGCTTGGGGGCAGTAGCCCAAGAGACCCAGTACTTC. It codes for CASSLGAVAQETQYF. Looking up the rest from reference TRBV5-1 and TRBJ2-5 gives the full variable domain: KAGVTQTPRYLIKTRGQQVTLSCSPISGHRSVSWYQQTPGQGLQFLFEYFSETQRNKGNFPGRFSGRQFSNSRSEMNVSTLELGDSALYLCASSLGAVAQETQYFGPGTRLLVL.